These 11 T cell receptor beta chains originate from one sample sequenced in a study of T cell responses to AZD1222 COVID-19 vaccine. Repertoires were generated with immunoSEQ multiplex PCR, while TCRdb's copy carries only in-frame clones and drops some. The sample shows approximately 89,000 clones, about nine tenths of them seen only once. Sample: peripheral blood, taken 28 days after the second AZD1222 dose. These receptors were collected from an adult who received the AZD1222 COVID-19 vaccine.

CDR3 in amino acids: CASSPQWAADAQYF. In DNA, the CDR3 is TGTGCCAGCAGCCCACAGTGGGCGGCAGACGCCCAGTACTTC. The V and J genes are TRBV5-4 and TRBJ2-5; D not resolved. CDR1 is SGHNT, CDR2 YYREEE, per germline (reference sequence). The CDR3 consists of 14 residues. The V end was cut by 4 bases, the J end by 9 bases, with 19 bases between.

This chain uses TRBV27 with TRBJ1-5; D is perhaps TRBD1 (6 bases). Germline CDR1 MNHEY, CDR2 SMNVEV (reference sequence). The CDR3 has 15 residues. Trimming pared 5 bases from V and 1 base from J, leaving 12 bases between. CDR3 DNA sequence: TGTGCCAGCAGTGGCCCTCAGGGGAGCAATCAGCCCCAGCATTTT. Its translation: CASSGPQGSNQPQHF.

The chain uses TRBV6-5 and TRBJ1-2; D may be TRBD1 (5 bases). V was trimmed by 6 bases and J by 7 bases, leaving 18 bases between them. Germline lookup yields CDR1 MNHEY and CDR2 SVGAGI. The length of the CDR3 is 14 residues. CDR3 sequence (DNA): TGTGCCAGCAGCGGTGACTGGGGCCTTGGTGGCTACACCTTC. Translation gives CASSGDWGLGGYTF.

CDR3 sequence reads: CASSPPLGGGEKLFF. Here the CDR3 DNA reads TGTGCCAGCAGCCCGCCCCTGGGGGGGGGAGAAAAACTGTTTTTT. This chain links TRBV3-1 (or the pseudogene TRBV3-2) with TRBJ1-4; D is possibly TRBD1 (5 bases). V lost 4 bases, J lost 8 bases, and 17 bases lay in between. This CDR3 is 15 amino acids long. Germline lookup yields CDR1 LGHDT and CDR2 YNNKEL (reference sequence).

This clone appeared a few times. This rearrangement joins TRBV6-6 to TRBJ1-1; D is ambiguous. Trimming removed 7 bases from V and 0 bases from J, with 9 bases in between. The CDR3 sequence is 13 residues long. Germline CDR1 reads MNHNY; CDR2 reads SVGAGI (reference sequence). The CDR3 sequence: CASTQIVNTEAFF. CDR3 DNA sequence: TGTGCCAGCACCCAGATCGTGAACACTGAAGCTTTCTTT.

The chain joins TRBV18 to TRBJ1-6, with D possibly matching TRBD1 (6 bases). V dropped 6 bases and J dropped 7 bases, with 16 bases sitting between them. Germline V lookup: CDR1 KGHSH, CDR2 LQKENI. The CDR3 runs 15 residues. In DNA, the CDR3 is TGTGCCAGCTCGCTGGTACAGGGTTCCAATTCACCCCTCCACTTT. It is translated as CASSLVQGSNSPLHF.

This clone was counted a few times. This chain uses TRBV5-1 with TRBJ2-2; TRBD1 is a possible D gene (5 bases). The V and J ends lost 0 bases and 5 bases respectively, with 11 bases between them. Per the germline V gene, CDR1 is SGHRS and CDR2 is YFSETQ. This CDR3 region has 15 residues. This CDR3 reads CASSLAGLGTGELFF. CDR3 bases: TGCGCCAGCAGCTTGGCAGGGCTCGGTACCGGGGAGCTGTTTTTT.

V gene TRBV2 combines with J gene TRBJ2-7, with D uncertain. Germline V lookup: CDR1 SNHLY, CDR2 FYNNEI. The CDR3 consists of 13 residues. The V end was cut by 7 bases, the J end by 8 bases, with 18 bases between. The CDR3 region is CASIPTRNLKQYF. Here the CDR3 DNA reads TGTGCCAGCATTCCAACAAGGAACCTCAAGCAGTACTTC.

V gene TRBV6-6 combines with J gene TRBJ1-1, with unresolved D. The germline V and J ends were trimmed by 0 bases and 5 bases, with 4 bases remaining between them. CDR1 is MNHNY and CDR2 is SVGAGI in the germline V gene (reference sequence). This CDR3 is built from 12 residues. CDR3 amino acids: CASSYSETEAFF. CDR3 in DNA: TGTGCCAGCAGTTACTCGGAGACTGAAGCTTTCTTT.

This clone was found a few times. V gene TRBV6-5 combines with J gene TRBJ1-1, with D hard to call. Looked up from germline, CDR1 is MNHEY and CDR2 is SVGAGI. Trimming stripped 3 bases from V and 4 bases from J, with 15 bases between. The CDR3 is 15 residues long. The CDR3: CASSYLLGGSTEAFF. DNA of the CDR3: TGTGCCAGCAGTTATTTGTTAGGAGGGTCCACTGAAGCTTTCTTT.

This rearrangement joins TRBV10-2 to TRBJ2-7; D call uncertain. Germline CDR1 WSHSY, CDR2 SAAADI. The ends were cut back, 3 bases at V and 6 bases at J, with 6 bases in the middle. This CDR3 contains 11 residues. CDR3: CASSEGTEQYF. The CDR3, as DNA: TGCGCCAGCAGTGAAGGAACCGAGCAGTACTTC.